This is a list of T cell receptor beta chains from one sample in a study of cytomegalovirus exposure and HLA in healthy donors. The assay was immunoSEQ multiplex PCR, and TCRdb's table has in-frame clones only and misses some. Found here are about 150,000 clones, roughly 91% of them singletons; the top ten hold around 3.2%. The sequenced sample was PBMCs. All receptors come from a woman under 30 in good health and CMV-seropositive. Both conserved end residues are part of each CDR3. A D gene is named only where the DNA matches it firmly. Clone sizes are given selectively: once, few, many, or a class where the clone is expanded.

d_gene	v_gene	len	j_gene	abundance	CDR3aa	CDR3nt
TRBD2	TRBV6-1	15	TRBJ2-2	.	CASSGTRKNTGELFF	TGTGCCAGCAGTGGGACTAGAAAGAACACCGGGGAGCTGTTTTTT
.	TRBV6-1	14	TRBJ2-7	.	CAYGDPTTTYEQYF	TGTGCATACGGGGATCCTACTACGACCTACGAGCAGTACTTC
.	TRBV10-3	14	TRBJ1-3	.	CAISGEGVRNTIYF	TGTGCCATCAGTGGTGAGGGAGTCAGAAACACCATATATTTT
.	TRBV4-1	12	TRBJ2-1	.	CASSYTDNEQFF	TGCGCCAGCAGCTACACCGACAATGAGCAGTTCTTC
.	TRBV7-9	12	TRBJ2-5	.	CASSLAESIQYF	TGTGCCAGCAGCTTAGCGGAGTCAATCCAGTACTTC
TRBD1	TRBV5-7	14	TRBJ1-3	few	CASRRTGAGNTIYF	TGTGCCAGCAGGAGGACAGGAGCAGGAAACACCATATATTTT
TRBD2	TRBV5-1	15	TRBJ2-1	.	CASSTLWTSSNEQFF	TGCGCCAGCAGCACACTTTGGACTAGTAGCAATGAGCAGTTCTTC
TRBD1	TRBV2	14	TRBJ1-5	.	CASSSQGSNQPQHF	TGTGCCAGCAGTTCACAGGGGTCCAATCAGCCCCAGCATTTT
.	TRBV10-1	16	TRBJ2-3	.	CASSEWGRGRTDTQYF	TGCGCCAGCAGTGAGTGGGGCAGGGGTCGCACAGATACGCAGTATTTT
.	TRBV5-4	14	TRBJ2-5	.	CASSSRQVQETQYF	TGTGCCAGCAGCTCCCGACAGGTTCAAGAGACCCAGTACTTC
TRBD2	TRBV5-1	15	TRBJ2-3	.	CASSPGLAGADTQYF	TGCGCCAGCAGCCCCGGACTAGCGGGAGCAGATACGCAGTATTTT
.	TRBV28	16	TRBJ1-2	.	CASSLGSGQGMDGYTF	TGTGCCAGCAGTTTAGGATCCGGCCAGGGAATGGATGGCTACACCTTC
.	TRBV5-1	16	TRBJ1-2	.	CASSPHGAGANYGYTF	TGCGCCAGCAGTCCTCATGGGGCAGGGGCTAACTATGGCTACACCTTC
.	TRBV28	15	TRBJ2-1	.	CASSINGPGQNEQFF	TGTGCCAGCAGTATAAACGGGCCAGGGCAGAATGAGCAGTTCTTC
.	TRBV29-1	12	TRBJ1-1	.	CSVEAGNTEAFF	TGCAGCGTTGAAGCGGGGAACACTGAAGCTTTCTTT
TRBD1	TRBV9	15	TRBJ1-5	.	CASSVDGQVGQPQHF	TGTGCCAGCAGCGTGGACGGACAGGTAGGACAGCCCCAGCATTTT
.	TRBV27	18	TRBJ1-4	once	CASTFTSDSHSTNEKLFF	TGTGCCAGCACCTTTACCTCGGACAGCCATTCAACTAATGAAAAACTGTTTTTT
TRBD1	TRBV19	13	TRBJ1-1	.	CASSGQGDTEAFF	TGTGCCAGCTCGGGACAGGGGGACACTGAAGCTTTCTTT
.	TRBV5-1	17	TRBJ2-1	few	CASSLSVRAGELDEQFF	TGCGCCAGCAGCTTGAGCGTCCGGGCAGGGGAGTTGGATGAGCAGTTCTTC
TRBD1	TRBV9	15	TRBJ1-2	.	CASSPRTGRNDGYTF	TGTGCCAGCAGCCCGAGGACAGGTCGGAATGATGGCTACACCTTC
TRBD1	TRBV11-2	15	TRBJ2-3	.	CASSLGTGVTDTQYF	TGTGCCAGCAGCTTAGGGACAGGGGTTACAGATACGCAGTATTTT
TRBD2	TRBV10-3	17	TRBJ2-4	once	CAISEWRAGGIRNIQYF	TGTGCCATCAGTGAGTGGAGAGCGGGAGGGATTAGAAACATTCAGTACTTC
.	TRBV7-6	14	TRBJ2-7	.	CASSLFAGTYEQYF	TGTGCCAGCAGCTTATTTGCGGGGACCTACGAGCAGTACTTC
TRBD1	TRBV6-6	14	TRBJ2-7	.	CASSEDRAGYEQYF	TGTGCCAGCAGTGAGGACAGGGCAGGGTACGAGCAGTACTTC
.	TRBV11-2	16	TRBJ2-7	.	CASSLAGTSSSYEQYF	TGTGCCAGCAGCTTGGCCGGGACTTCCAGCTCCTACGAGCAGTACTTC
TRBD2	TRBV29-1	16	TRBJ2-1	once	CSVEDLAAGSYNEQFF	TGCAGCGTTGAAGATCTAGCGGCAGGCTCCTACAATGAGCAGTTCTTC
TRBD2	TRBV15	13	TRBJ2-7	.	CATRLDSGYEQYF	TGTGCCACCCGGTTGGATAGCGGGTACGAGCAGTACTTC
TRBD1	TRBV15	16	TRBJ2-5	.	CATSRDQRTGRETQYF	TGTGCCACCAGCAGAGATCAAAGGACAGGGCGAGAGACCCAGTACTTC
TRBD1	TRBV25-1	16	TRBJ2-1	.	CASSDPGQGGYNEQFF	TGTGCCAGCAGTGACCCGGGACAGGGGGGCTACAATGAGCAGTTCTTC
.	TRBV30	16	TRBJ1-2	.	CAWSFPQRTANYGYTF	TGTGCCTGGAGTTTCCCCCAGAGGACAGCCAACTATGGCTACACCTTC
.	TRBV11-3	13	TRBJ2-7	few	CASSSPVSAEQYF	TGTGCCAGCAGCTCCCCCGTTAGCGCCGAGCAGTACTTC
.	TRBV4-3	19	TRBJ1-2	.	CASSHRTVPTSSGSYGYTF	TGCGCCAGCAGCCACAGGACAGTTCCTACTTCTTCTGGTTCTTATGGCTACACCTTC
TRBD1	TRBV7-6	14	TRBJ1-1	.	CASSQQGAYTEAFF	TGTGCCAGCAGCCAACAGGGGGCCTACACTGAAGCTTTCTTT
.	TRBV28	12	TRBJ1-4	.	CASTGGREKLFF	TGTGCCAGCACGGGAGGGAGGGAAAAACTGTTTTTT
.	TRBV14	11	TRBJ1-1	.	CASSQGGEAFF	TGTGCCAGCAGCCAGGGGGGTGAAGCTTTCTTT
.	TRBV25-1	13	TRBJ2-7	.	CASSEYGGYEQYF	TGTGCCAGCAGTGAATACGGCGGCTACGAGCAGTACTTC
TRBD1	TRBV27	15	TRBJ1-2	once	CASSLSTGGSYGYTF	TGTGCCAGCAGTTTATCCACAGGGGGCTCCTATGGCTACACCTTC
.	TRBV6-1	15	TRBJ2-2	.	CASSKTGQSTGELFF	TGTGCCAGCAGTAAGACGGGACAATCCACCGGGGAGCTGTTTTTT
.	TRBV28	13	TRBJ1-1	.	CASSDTMNTEAFF	TGTGCCAGCAGCGACACGATGAACACTGAAGCTTTCTTT
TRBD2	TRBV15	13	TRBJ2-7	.	CATSGGGRYEQYF	TGTGCCACCAGCGGGGGAGGGAGGTACGAGCAGTACTTC